A single T cell receptor beta chain is shown here with its context. The antigen is undetermined. This specimen comes from a study of STAT5B mutations in CD4+ large granular lymphocyte leukemia. Study-wide findings and caveats: No patients shared main leukemic clonotypes, though around 25% appeared at low frequency elsewhere. Patient cell sources varied; five to seven CD4-sorted samples entered the clonality comparison. The CD4+ versus CD8+ T-LGLL clonality difference may reflect limited sample size.

Generated by immunoSEQ multiplex PCR, the TCRdb table keeps only in-frame clones and is missing some. The data contain around 8,100 clones, 76% of them singletons. V dropped 2 bases and J dropped 1 base, with 5 bases sitting between them. This CDR3 comprises 14 residues. Germline V gene data show CDR1 as SSHAT and CDR2 as FNYEAQ (reference sequence). Input material: PBMCs. V usage is TRBV7-7 and J usage is TRBJ2-2; the D is unclear. The clonotype was recovered from a woman aged 60 to 75 with CD4+ T-cell large granular lymphocyte leukemia. This CDR3 reads CASSLPGNTGELFF. DNA of the CDR3: TGTGCCAGCAGCTTACCAGGGAACACCGGGGAGCTGTTTTTT.